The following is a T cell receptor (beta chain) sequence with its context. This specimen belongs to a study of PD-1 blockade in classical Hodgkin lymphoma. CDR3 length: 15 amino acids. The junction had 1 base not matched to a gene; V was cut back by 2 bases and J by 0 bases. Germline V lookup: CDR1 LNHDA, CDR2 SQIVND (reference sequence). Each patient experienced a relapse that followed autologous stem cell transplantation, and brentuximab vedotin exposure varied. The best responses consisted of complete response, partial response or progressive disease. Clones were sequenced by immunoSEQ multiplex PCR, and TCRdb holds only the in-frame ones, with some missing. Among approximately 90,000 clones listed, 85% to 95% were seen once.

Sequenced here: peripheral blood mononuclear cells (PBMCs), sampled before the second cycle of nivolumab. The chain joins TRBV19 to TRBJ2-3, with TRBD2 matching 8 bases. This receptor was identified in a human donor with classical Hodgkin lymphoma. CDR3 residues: CASSISGSSTDTQYF. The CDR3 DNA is TGTGCCAGTAGTATAAGCGGGAGTAGCACAGATACGCAGTATTTT.